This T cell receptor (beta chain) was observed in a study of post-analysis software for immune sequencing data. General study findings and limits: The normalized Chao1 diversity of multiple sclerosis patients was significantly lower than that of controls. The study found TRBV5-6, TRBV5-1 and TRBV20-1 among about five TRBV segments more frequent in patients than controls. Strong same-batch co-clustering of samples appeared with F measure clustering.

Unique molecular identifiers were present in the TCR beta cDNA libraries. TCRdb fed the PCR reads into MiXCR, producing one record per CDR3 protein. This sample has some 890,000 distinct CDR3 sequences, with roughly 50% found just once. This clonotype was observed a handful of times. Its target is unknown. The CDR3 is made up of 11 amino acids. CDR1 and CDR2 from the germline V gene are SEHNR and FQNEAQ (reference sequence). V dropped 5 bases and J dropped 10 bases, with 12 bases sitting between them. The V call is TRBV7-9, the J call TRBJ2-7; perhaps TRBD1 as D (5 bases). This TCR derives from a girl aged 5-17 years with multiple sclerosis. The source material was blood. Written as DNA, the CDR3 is TGTGCCAGCAGCACACAACAGGCCCAGTACTTC. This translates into CASSTQQAQYF.